This T cell receptor beta chain was captured by sequencing in a study of blood T cell repertoires in COVID-19. Authors' data handling: Amplification from reference gene primers served as the basis for estimated nucleated cell counts. Libraries were prepared by immunoSEQ multiplex PCR; TCRdb keeps only in-frame clonotypes and omits some of them. V, J and clone size are taken as reported in that table, and D and trimming were inferred from the DNA itself. The sample records approximately 30,000 clones, roughly 90% being singletons. CDR3 length: 12 residues. Input material: peripheral blood. V and J are TRBV21-1 and TRBJ2-7; TRBD1, the D gene given by the table, was not confirmed from the DNA. TRBV21-1 counts as a pseudogene. The TCR originated in a human donor in a cohort sampled during active COVID-19. CDR3 DNA sequence: TGTGCCAGCACCTCAGGGGGTTACGAGCAGTACTTC. It yields the protein CASTSGGYEQYF.